The text below deals with one T cell receptor beta chain. Followed over time, Seattle patients had been enrolled while infection was active. In the original analysis: Reference gene primer amplification in the assay estimated nucleated cell counts. Assay used: immunoSEQ multiplex PCR; TCRdb lists only in-frame clones, some missing. V and J calls and clone size are those listed in that table; D and trimming were worked out from the DNA. This table holds about 200,000 clones, over 80% found once. Germline V gene sequence: CDR1 MDHEN, CDR2 SYDVKM. V gave up 5 bases and J gave up 0 bases, with 17 bases separating them. The CDR3 is 17 residues long. The data belong to a study of blood T cell repertoires in COVID-19. Study in general: T cells, B-cell-depleted T cells, or PBMCs provided the cDNA or gDNA that served as material.

Sequencing was carried out using peripheral blood. This sequence joins TRBV28 and TRBJ1-5; TRBD1 might be the D (5 bases). This sequence originates from a man between 60 and 70 years old with COVID-19, enrolled during active disease. Here the CDR3 reads CASSGSRVGFSNQPQHF. In DNA, the CDR3 is TGTGCCAGCAGTGGATCCAGGGTAGGGTTTAGCAATCAGCCCCAGCATTTT.